A selection of T cell receptor beta chains follows, all from one sample in a study of blood T cells in healthy people across ages. TCRdb independently ran MiXCR on the 5' RACE reads; one entry per CDR3 protein. Among 1.5 million to 2 million distinct CDR3 sequences listed, about 35% were seen once. Specimen: blood. The source is a woman aged 25 to 39 in good health. Both conserved end residues are part of each CDR3.

J gene: TRBJ2-1
V gene: TRBV11-2
CDR3 protein: CASSFGLAGTSNSYNEQFF

J gene: TRBJ1-2
V gene: TRBV10-3
CDR3 protein: CAISESKFYTF

J gene: TRBJ2-1
V gene: TRBV7-2
CDR3 protein: CASSLVAGLAGGLEQFF

J gene: TRBJ2-7
V gene: TRBV6-5
CDR3 protein: CASSPLSWSYEQYF

J gene: .
V gene: TRBV6-1
CDR3 protein: CASGGGGHEQYF

J gene: TRBJ2-1
V gene: TRBV15
CDR3 protein: CATSRVPGGNEQFF

J gene: TRBJ2-1
V gene: TRBV7-2
CDR3 protein: CASSLSGSHDNEQFF

J gene: TRBJ2-1
V gene: TRBV20-1
CDR3 protein: CSARDGTALNEQFF

J gene: TRBJ2-2
V gene: TRBV20-1
CDR3 protein: CSARVGANTGELFF

J gene: TRBJ2-5
V gene: TRBV7-9
CDR3 protein: CASSPTSGGRGETQYF

J gene: TRBJ2-7
V gene: TRBV20-1
CDR3 protein: CSAHSGASTYEQYF

J gene: TRBJ2-7
V gene: TRBV20-1
CDR3 protein: CSARGSGTTSYEQYF

J gene: TRBJ2-1
V gene: TRBV30
CDR3 protein: CAWSRVTGLAGVEDEQFF

J gene: TRBJ2-5
V gene: TRBV7-2
CDR3 protein: CASSAQDRGETQYF

J gene: TRBJ1-1
V gene: TRBV10-2
CDR3 protein: CASTGQGGTEAFF

J gene: .
V gene: TRBV27
CDR3 protein: CAGSLGPGELETQYF

J gene: TRBJ2-1
V gene: TRBV6-1
CDR3 protein: CASSRLAGERVNEQFF

J gene: TRBJ2-3
V gene: TRBV5-1
CDR3 protein: CASSGGGRAVADTQYF

J gene: TRBJ2-7
V gene: TRBV28
CDR3 protein: CASSLSHKGYEQYF

J gene: TRBJ2-7
V gene: TRBV6-5
CDR3 protein: CASRAGTATYEQYF

J gene: TRBJ2-6
V gene: TRBV3-1
CDR3 protein: CASSQEGTIRSPGTNVLTF

J gene: TRBJ2-5
V gene: TRBV10-3
CDR3 protein: CAISGDRLNEQYF

J gene: TRBJ2-4
V gene: TRBV6-1
CDR3 protein: CASSELAGGPDIQYF

J gene: TRBJ1-2
V gene: TRBV5-1
CDR3 protein: CACSLATEGIYGYTF

J gene: TRBJ1-1
V gene: TRBV7-9
CDR3 protein: CASSSGEVNTEAFF

J gene: TRBJ2-5
V gene: TRBV20-1
CDR3 protein: CSARVASGAEETQYF

J gene: TRBJ1-1
V gene: TRBV27
CDR3 protein: CASSFYSGNTEAFF

J gene: TRBJ1-1
V gene: TRBV29-1
CDR3 protein: CSVQDPGQGAIEAFF

J gene: TRBJ2-2
V gene: TRBV6-5
CDR3 protein: CASSCTGNTGELFF

J gene: TRBJ2-3
V gene: TRBV20-1
CDR3 protein: CSARDPSGVADTQYF

J gene: TRBJ1-2
V gene: TRBV5-1
CDR3 protein: CASSPSRDRVGSYGYTF

J gene: TRBJ2-5
V gene: TRBV11-1
CDR3 protein: CASSTDRREARYF

J gene: TRBJ2-3
V gene: TRBV12-3/TRBV12-4
CDR3 protein: CASSDSVLRADTQYF

J gene: TRBJ2-7
V gene: TRBV4-2
CDR3 protein: CASSQTMGSYEQYF

J gene: TRBJ2-1
V gene: TRBV5-1
CDR3 protein: CASSLDGPLNEQFF

J gene: TRBJ2-3
V gene: TRBV29-1
CDR3 protein: CSVDALGDPTDTQYF

J gene: TRBJ1-2
V gene: TRBV12-3/TRBV12-4
CDR3 protein: CASGLQGGHGYTF

J gene: TRBJ2-7
V gene: TRBV20-1
CDR3 protein: CSARRGQVGYEQYF

J gene: TRBJ2-5
V gene: TRBV3-1
CDR3 protein: CASSQGEAETQYF

J gene: TRBJ1-1
V gene: TRBV6-6
CDR3 protein: CASSHSEGEAFF

J gene: TRBJ1-2
V gene: TRBV10-3
CDR3 protein: CAISGEELQPSYGYTF

J gene: TRBJ2-3
V gene: TRBV6-1
CDR3 protein: CASSDPGTDTQYF

J gene: TRBJ1-1
V gene: TRBV3-1
CDR3 protein: CASTPGRPTEAFF

J gene: TRBJ2-1
V gene: TRBV20-1
CDR3 protein: CSVSADSSYNEQFF

J gene: TRBJ1-3
V gene: TRBV20-1
CDR3 protein: CSARDSRVGNTIYF

J gene: TRBJ1-2
V gene: TRBV20-1
CDR3 protein: CSAGKGQNYGYTF

J gene: TRBJ2-6
V gene: TRBV10-3
CDR3 protein: CATAAGANVLTF

J gene: TRBJ1-1
V gene: TRBV12-3/TRBV12-4
CDR3 protein: CASRGQQNTEAFF

J gene: TRBJ2-7
V gene: TRBV27
CDR3 protein: CASSLSTGGYEQYF

J gene: TRBJ1-5
V gene: TRBV7-2
CDR3 protein: CASSLLSSNQPQHF

J gene: TRBJ2-7
V gene: TRBV28
CDR3 protein: CASRGSASSYEQYF

J gene: TRBJ1-1
V gene: TRBV12-3/TRBV12-4
CDR3 protein: CASSLGAGRPEAFF

J gene: TRBJ2-7
V gene: TRBV18
CDR3 protein: CASSPAGGGEQYF